The next 18 T cell receptor beta chains were all read from a single sample in a study of cytomegalovirus exposure and HLA in healthy donors. Produced via immunoSEQ multiplex PCR; TCRdb's table is partial and in-frame only. Of about 360,000 clones listed, 75% to 90% were seen once; the top ten hold roughly 0.8%. Sequenced material: PBMCs. The receptors were sampled from a woman between 18 and 29 years old in good health and CMV-seronegative.

V is TRBV28 and J is TRBJ2-1; TRBD2 matches at 7 bases. The V gene end was trimmed by 3 bases and the J gene end by 3 bases; junction bases not matched to a gene: 17. The CDR3 is made up of 19 amino acids. CDR1 and CDR2 from the germline V gene are MDHEN and SYDVKM. Here the CDR3 DNA reads TGTGCCAGCAGTTTCGGACCCCTCGTGAGCGGGGAAGTCTACAATGAGCAGTTCTTC. As protein: CASSFGPLVSGEVYNEQFF.

The V call is TRBV6-6, the J call TRBJ2-1; TRBD1 matches 9 bases. The junction had 6 bases not matched to a gene; V was cut back by 6 bases and J by 3 bases. CDR1 and CDR2 (germline): MNHNY, SVGAGI (reference sequence). The CDR3 covers 15 residues. CDR3 protein: CASSATGGIYNEQFF. CDR3 bases: TGTGCCAGCAGCGCCACAGGGGGCATCTACAATGAGCAGTTCTTC.

The genes are TRBV9 and TRBJ1-6; 8 positions agree with TRBD1. The CDR3 covers 14 residues. V lost 4 bases and J lost 10; bases outside the gene matches: 7. Germline CDR1 reads SGDLS; CDR2 reads YYNGEE. DNA for the CDR3: TGTGCCAGCAGCCAATTGACAGGGGCATCACCCCTCCACTTT. Translating it yields CASSQLTGASPLHF. The full variable domain, rest sourced from reference TRBV9 and TRBJ1-6, is DSGVTQTPKHLITATGQRVTLRCSPRSGDLSVYWYQQSLDQGLQFLIQYYNGEERAKGNILERFSAQQFPDLHSELNLSSLELGDSALYFCASSQLTGASPLHFGNGTRLTVT.

This chain links TRBV9 with TRBJ2-2, with a tentative D call TRBD2 (6 bases). The length of the CDR3 is 14 residues. The V and J ends lost 7 bases and 1 base respectively, with 11 bases between them. Germline CDR1 is SGDLS and CDR2 is YYNGEE. CDR3 in DNA: TGTGCCAGCTCGCCGGGGGTGAACACCGGGGAGCTGTTTTTT. This sequence encodes CASSPGVNTGELFF.

This clone occurred a few times. The CDR3 protein is CASSQKGLAGDEQFF. The DNA of the CDR3 is TGCGCCAGCAGTCAAAAGGGACTAGCGGGAGATGAGCAGTTCTTC. The genes are TRBV23-1 and TRBJ2-1; 14 bases are a match to TRBD2. TRBV23-1 is assigned to the ORF class and has an uncertain function. Trimming cost V 2 bases and J 8 bases; bases outside gene matches: 2. The CDR3 runs 15 residues.

This clone was seen once. The rearrangement joins TRBV7-9 to TRBJ1-1, with 7 bases lining up with TRBD1. V gave up 6 bases and J gave up 7 bases; unmatched junction bases: 11. This CDR3 spans 14 amino acids. Germline CDR1 SEHNR, CDR2 FQNEAQ (reference sequence). The CDR3 loop is CASRYGTAEFEAFF. CDR3 nucleotide sequence: TGTGCCAGCAGATACGGGACAGCCGAATTTGAAGCTTTCTTT.

The V and J genes are TRBV6-1 and TRBJ1-4; D is uncertain. Trimming shortened V by 3 bases and J by 0 bases, and 17 bases separated the two germline ends. The germline CDR1 and CDR2 sequences are MNHNS and SASEGT. CDR3 size: 18 residues. For the CDR3, the DNA is TGTGCCAGCAGTGATAGTGCAGGAATGGTGGCAACTAATGAAAAACTGTTTTTT. Its protein is CASSDSAGMVATNEKLFF.

The chain is built from TRBV4-1 and TRBJ1-5, with D possibly being TRBD1 (5 bases). The CDR3 contains 15 residues. The ends were cut back, 1 base at V and 2 bases at J, with 9 bases in the middle. Looked up from germline, CDR1 is MGHRA and CDR2 is YSYEKL. CDR3 sequence reads: CASSQAGAGNQPQHF. CDR3 DNA sequence: TGCGCCAGCAGCCAAGCTGGGGCCGGCAATCAGCCCCAGCATTTT.

CDR3 DNA sequence: TGCGCCAGCCTTCCGGGGGACTCTAGCACAGATACGCAGTATTTT. Translation: CASLPGDSSTDTQYF. This sequence joins TRBV5-1 and TRBJ2-3; D is perhaps TRBD2 (6 bases). The CDR3 totals 15 residues. V was shortened by 7 bases and J by 0 bases, with 15 bases between the two germline ends. Germline CDR1 reads SGHRS; CDR2 reads YFSETQ.

This clone was seen a few times. The chain couples TRBV19 to TRBJ2-7, with D unclear. V was cut by 5 bases and J by 4 bases, with 12 bases left in between. Per the germline V gene, CDR1 is LNHDA and CDR2 is SQIVND (reference sequence). The CDR3 length is 13 residues. The CDR3 loop is CASSPPAAYEQYF. The CDR3 nucleotides read TGTGCCAGTAGTCCCCCTGCGGCTTACGAGCAGTACTTC.

In this sample, this clone turned up once. This chain joins TRBV29-1 and TRBJ1-2; maybe TRBD1 (5 bases). Trimming stripped 2 bases from V and 4 bases from J, with 8 bases between. The CDR3 has 12 amino acids. Germline loops: CDR1 SQVTM, CDR2 ANQGSEA. CDR3 in amino acids: CSVEYRSYGYTF. The CDR3 nucleotides are TGCAGCGTTGAATACAGGTCCTATGGCTACACCTTC.

The chain has TRBV6-1 and TRBJ1-1; 7 positions agree with TRBD1. This CDR3 region has 15 residues. The trim removed 7 bases at V and 0 bases at J, leaving 8 bases unmatched. CDR1 is MNHNS and CDR2 is SASEGT in the germline V gene. DNA of the CDR3: TGTGCCAGCACCTTACGGACAGGCATGAACACTGAAGCTTTCTTT. This gives the protein CASTLRTGMNTEAFF.

The chain joins TRBV4-1 to TRBJ1-4; possibly TRBD1 for D (5 bases). The CDR3 extends over 17 amino acids. V lost 1 base, J lost 4 bases, and 16 bases lay in between. Germline CDR1 and CDR2: MGHRA and YSYEKL. CDR3 sequence (DNA): TGCGCCAGCAGCCAAGCCCTCTTCAGGGATCTTAATGAAAAACTGTTTTTT. Translated: CASSQALFRDLNEKLFF.

The chain uses TRBV19 and TRBJ2-7; 9 bases map to TRBD2. Unmatched junction bases numbered 5, after V lost 3 bases and J lost 2 bases. The CDR3 extends over 15 amino acids. The germline CDR1 and CDR2 sequences are LNHDA and SQIVND (reference sequence). The CDR3 nucleotides are TGTGCCAGTAGTATGGTCCTAGCGGGGCCCTACGAGCAGTACTTC. It encodes CASSMVLAGPYEQYF. The full variable domain, in which reference TRBV19 and TRBJ2-7 provide the parts outside the CDR3, is DGGITQSPKYLFRKEGQNVTLSCEQNLNHDAMYWYRQDPGQGLRLIYYSQIVNDFQKGDIAEGYSVSREKKESFPLTVTSAQKNPTAFYLCASSMVLAGPYEQYFGPGTRLTVT.

CDR3 in amino acids: CAWSVRPSGDNTGELFF. In DNA, the CDR3 is TGTGCCTGGAGTGTACGGCCTAGCGGGGATAACACCGGGGAGCTGTTTTTT. The chain employs TRBV30 and TRBJ2-2, with TRBD2 matching over 9 bases. This CDR3 comprises 17 residues. The germline gives CDR1 GTSNPN, CDR2 SVGIG (reference sequence). V trimming: 0 bases; J trimming: 2 bases; junction bases outside the gene matches: 7.

The chain recombines TRBV5-1 with TRBJ2-7; possible D gene TRBD2, 6 bases. The CDR3 extends over 13 amino acids. Germline V gene data show CDR1 as SGHRS and CDR2 as YFSETQ. Trimming cost V 0 bases and J 5 bases, with 9 bases left between them. The CDR3 coding sequence is TGCGCCAGCAGCTTGGAACTAGCCCACGAGCAGTACTTC. Translated, it gives CASSLELAHEQYF.

V usage is TRBV28 and J usage is TRBJ1-1, with TRBD1 identical over 7 bases. This CDR3 is built from 18 residues. V dropped 4 bases and J dropped 3; count of bases not matched to a gene: 17. Germline V gives CDR1 MDHEN, CDR2 SYDVKM. CDR3 loop: CASSSPTGWDSRDTEAFF. CDR3 DNA sequence: TGTGCCAGCAGTTCCCCGACAGGGTGGGATTCTAGGGACACTGAAGCTTTCTTT.

The chain uses TRBV15 and TRBJ2-7; maybe TRBD2 (6 bases). Germline V gene data show CDR1 as LNHNV and CDR2 as YYDKDF (reference sequence). Trimming removed 0 bases at V and 4 bases at J, with 13 bases between. The CDR3 contains 15 residues. The CDR3 loop reads CATSRDSSGYYEQYF. The CDR3 region has the DNA TGTGCCACCAGCAGAGATTCCAGCGGGTATTACGAGCAGTACTTC.